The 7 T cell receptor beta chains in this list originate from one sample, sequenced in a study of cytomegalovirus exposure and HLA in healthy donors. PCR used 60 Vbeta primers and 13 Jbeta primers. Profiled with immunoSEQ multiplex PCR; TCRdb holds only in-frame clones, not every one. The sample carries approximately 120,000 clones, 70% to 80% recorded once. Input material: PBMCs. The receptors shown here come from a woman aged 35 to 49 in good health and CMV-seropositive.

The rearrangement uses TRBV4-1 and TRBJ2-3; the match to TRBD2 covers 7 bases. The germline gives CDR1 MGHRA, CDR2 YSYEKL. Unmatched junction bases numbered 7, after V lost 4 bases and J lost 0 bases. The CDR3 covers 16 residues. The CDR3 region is CASSPGLVLSTDTQYF. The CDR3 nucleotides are TGCGCCAGCAGCCCCGGACTAGTTCTGAGCACAGATACGCAGTATTTT.

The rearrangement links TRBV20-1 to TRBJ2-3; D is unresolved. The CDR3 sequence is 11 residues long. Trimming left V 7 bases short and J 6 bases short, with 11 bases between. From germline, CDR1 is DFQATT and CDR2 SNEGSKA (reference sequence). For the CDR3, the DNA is TGCAGTGTAGACGAACAGGATACGCAGTATTTT. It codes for CSVDEQDTQYF.

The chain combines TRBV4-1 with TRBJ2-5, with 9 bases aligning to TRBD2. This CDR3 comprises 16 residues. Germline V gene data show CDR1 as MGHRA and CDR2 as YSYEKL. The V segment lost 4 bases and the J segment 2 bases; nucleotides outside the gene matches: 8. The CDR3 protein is CASSPQERGVQETQYF. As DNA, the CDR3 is TGCGCCAGCAGCCCCCAGGAGCGGGGGGTTCAAGAGACCCAGTACTTC.

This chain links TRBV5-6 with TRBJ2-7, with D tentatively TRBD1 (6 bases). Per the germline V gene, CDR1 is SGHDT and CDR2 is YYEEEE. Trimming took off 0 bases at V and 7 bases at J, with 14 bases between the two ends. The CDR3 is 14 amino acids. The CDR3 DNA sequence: TGTGCCAGCAGCTTGGAGGGGGTTACACGGGAGCAGTACTTC. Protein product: CASSLEGVTREQYF. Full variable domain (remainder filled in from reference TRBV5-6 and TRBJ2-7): DAGVTQSPTHLIKTRGQQVTLRCSPKSGHDTVSWYQQALGQGPQFIFQYYEEEERQRGNFPDRFSGHQFPNYSSELNVNALLLGDSALYLCASSLEGVTREQYFGPGTRLTVT.

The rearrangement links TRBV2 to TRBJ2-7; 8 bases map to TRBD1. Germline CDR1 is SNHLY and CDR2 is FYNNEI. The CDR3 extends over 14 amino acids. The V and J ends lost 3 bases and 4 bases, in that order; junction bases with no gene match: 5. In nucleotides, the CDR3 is TGTGCCAGCAGTGACCGGACAGGGATTTACGAGCAGTACTTC. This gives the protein CASSDRTGIYEQYF.

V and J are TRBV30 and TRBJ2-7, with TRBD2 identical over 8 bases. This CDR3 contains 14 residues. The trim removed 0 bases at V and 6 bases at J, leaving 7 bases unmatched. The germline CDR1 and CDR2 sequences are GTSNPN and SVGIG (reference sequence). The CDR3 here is CAWSVERGLGEQYF. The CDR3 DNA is TGTGCCTGGAGTGTCGAGCGGGGGCTGGGCGAGCAGTACTTC.

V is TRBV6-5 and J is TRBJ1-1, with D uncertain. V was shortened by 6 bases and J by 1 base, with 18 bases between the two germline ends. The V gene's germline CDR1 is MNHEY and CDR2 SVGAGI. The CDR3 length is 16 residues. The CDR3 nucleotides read TGTGCCAGCAGGTACCAAATGCTGAGTGGGAACACTGAAGCTTTCTTT. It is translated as CASRYQMLSGNTEAFF.